Presented here are 28 T cell receptor beta chains from one specimen sequenced in a study of T cell repertoires in cytomegalovirus infection. MiXCR was run by TCRdb on the reads, yielding one entry per CDR3 protein. The data show 450,000 to 600,000 distinct CDR3 sequences, about 11% seen once. The sample was PBMCs. These TCRs come from a human donor in good health (CMV status not recorded). Some clones in this sample may be carry-over from other donors' samples.

This clonotype was recorded many times. The chain joins TRBV28 to TRBJ2-3, with 10 bases matching TRBD2. The CDR3 is made up of 16 amino acids. Germline assignment: CDR1 MDHEN and CDR2 SYDVKM. With V trimmed by 3 bases and J by 5 bases, 8 bases remained unmatched. CDR3: CASSFSSGSFGDTQYF. As DNA, the CDR3 is TGTGCCAGCAGTTTCTCTAGCGGGAGTTTCGGAGATACGCAGTATTTT.

This clonotype occurred many times. V is TRBV7-9 and J is TRBJ2-7; D is unresolved. The CDR3 sequence is 13 residues long. V lost 2 bases to trimming and J lost 2 bases, with 7 bases between them. Looked up from germline, CDR1 is SEHNR and CDR2 is FQNEAQ (reference sequence). CDR3 region: CASSLSQTYEQYF. The CDR3 DNA follows: TGTGCCAGCAGCTTAAGTCAGACCTACGAGCAGTACTTC.

This clonotype was counted at least ten times. The chain employs TRBV5-1 and TRBJ2-1, with D possibly being TRBD2 (6 bases). V gave up 6 bases and J gave up 8 bases, with 21 bases separating them. The CDR3 is 15 amino acids. Germline V CDR1 and CDR2: SGHRS, YFSETQ. Written as DNA, the CDR3 is TGCGCCAGCAAGTCCGACGGGAGCACCCTCGATGAGCAGTTCTTC. Amino acids: CASKSDGSTLDEQFF.

Here the CDR3 DNA reads TGTGCCAGCAGTGAAGCGGGGGGCGGCTACGAGCAGTACTTC. Translation: CASSEAGGGYEQYF. The rearrangement uses TRBV2 and TRBJ2-7; possibly TRBD1 or TRBD2 for D (6 bases each). V lost 0 bases, J lost 3 bases, and 9 bases lay in between. Looked up from germline, CDR1 is SNHLY and CDR2 is FYNNEI. This CDR3 is 14 amino acids long.

The sample holds a few counts of this clonotype. The V call is TRBV2, the J call TRBJ2-5, with D tentatively TRBD2 (6 bases). Germline V gene sequence: CDR1 SNHLY, CDR2 FYNNEI. The ends were cut back, 2 bases at V and 4 bases at J, with 8 bases in the middle. The CDR3 runs to 13 residues. The CDR3 protein is CASSETEGETQYF. The CDR3 coding sequence is TGTGCCAGCAGTGAAACGGAGGGAGAGACCCAGTACTTC.

In this sample, this clonotype turned up many times. The V and J genes are TRBV6-2 or TRBV6-3 and TRBJ1-1; D might be TRBD1 (5 bases). Deletions cut 2 bases from V and 5 bases from J, with 12 bases between. Germline CDR1 reads MNHEY; CDR2 reads SVGEGT. This CDR3 contains 14 residues. CDR3 in amino acids: CASSYLGPGTEAFF. The CDR3 DNA follows: TGTGCCAGCAGTTACCTGGGGCCTGGAACTGAAGCTTTCTTT.

A few counts support this clonotype. The CDR3 DNA sequence: TGTGCCAGCAGCTCACAGGGTCCATATGGCTACACCTTC. Amino acids: CASSSQGPYGYTF. The chain recombines TRBV12-3 or TRBV12-4 with TRBJ1-2; TRBD1 might be the D (6 bases). V lost 6 bases and J lost 5, with 13 bases in between. The CDR3 extends over 13 amino acids.

This clonotype has just a few counts. The chain employs TRBV19 and TRBJ2-3; D uncertain. Germline CDR1 LNHDA, CDR2 SQIVND (reference sequence). CDR3 length: 12 residues. Trimming took off 4 bases at V and 6 bases at J, with 8 bases between the two ends. The CDR3 protein is CASSTGQDTQYF. CDR3 sequence (DNA): TGTGCCAGTAGTACCGGTCAGGATACGCAGTATTTT.

Many counts were recorded for this clonotype. V is TRBV6-5 and J is TRBJ1-6; maybe TRBD1 (5 bases). Trimming stripped 0 bases from V and 7 bases from J, with 19 bases between. The CDR3 loop spans 18 amino acids. Germline-derived CDR1 and CDR2 are MNHEY and SVGAGI. CDR3 sequence: CASSYSGRDGSPNSPLHF. CDR3 bases: TGTGCCAGCAGTTACTCCGGGAGGGACGGCTCCCCGAATTCACCCCTCCACTTT.

This clonotype has only a few counts. The genes are TRBV9 and TRBJ2-5; 14 bases agree with TRBD2. Germline lookup yields CDR1 SGDLS and CDR2 YYNGEE. There are 16 residues in the CDR3. V dropped 2 bases and J dropped 3; count of bases not matched to a gene: 3. The CDR3 reads CASSVGGLAGEETQYF. As DNA, the CDR3 is TGTGCCAGCAGCGTGGGGGGACTAGCGGGAGAAGAGACCCAGTACTTC. The full variable domain, its missing parts supplied by reference TRBV9 and TRBJ2-5, is DSGVTQTPKHLITATGQRVTLRCSPRSGDLSVYWYQQSLDQGLQFLIQYYNGEERAKGNILERFSAQQFPDLHSELNLSSLELGDSALYFCASSVGGLAGEETQYFGPGTRLLVL.

This clonotype has a count of ten or more. The chain is built from TRBV7-2 and TRBJ1-6; D remains ambiguous. The CDR3 extends over 17 amino acids. Germline CDR1 is SGHTA and CDR2 is FQGNSA. The V end lost 5 bases, the J end lost 2 bases, and 16 bases lay between the germline ends. The CDR3 nucleotides read TGTGCCAGCAGCCTGTCGGTTCGCGGGACCTATAATTCACCCCTCCACTTT. It codes for CASSLSVRGTYNSPLHF.

Of note for this clonotype: This sequence may be a read error, since a much larger clone differs from it by one base. The rearrangement joins TRBV6-2 or TRBV6-3 to TRBJ2-5, with 7 positions matching TRBD1. The length of the CDR3 is 15 residues. Germline V CDR1 and CDR2: MNHEY, SVGEGT. V was clipped by 6 bases and J by 1 base; unmatched bases: 8. The CDR3 bases are TGTGCCAGCAGGCTTTACAGGGGTTTCCAAGAGACCCAGTACTTC. Its protein product is CASRLYRGFQETQYF.

This chain connects TRBV5-1 to TRBJ2-3, with a weak D call TRBD2 (5 bases). The germline CDR1 and CDR2 sequences are SGHRS and YFSETQ. Trimming left V 1 base short and J 9 bases short, with 21 bases between. The CDR3 runs 16 residues. Here the CDR3 DNA reads TGCGCCAGCAGCTTGCTGAGCGGAAGAGCGGAGCGCACGCAGTATTTT. Residues: CASSLLSGRAERTQYF.

This clonotype was seen ten or more times. This chain connects TRBV19 to TRBJ1-4, with 7 positions matching TRBD1. CDR1 is LNHDA and CDR2 is SQIVND in the germline V gene (reference sequence). V dropped 3 bases and J dropped 5; count of bases not matched to a gene: 6. The length of the CDR3 is 15 residues. CDR3 in amino acids: CASSIRDRGNEKLFF. The CDR3, as DNA: TGTGCCAGTAGTATCCGGGACAGAGGGAATGAAAAACTGTTTTTT.

This clonotype appeared once. This sequence joins TRBV6-1 and TRBJ1-5; no definite D call. Between the trimmed V and J ends, which lost 2 bases and 9 bases, there was a span of 5 bases. The CDR3 is made up of 11 amino acids. Germline V CDR1 and CDR2: MNHNS, SASEGT. Here the CDR3 reads CASSESRPQHF. CDR3 coding DNA: TGTGCCAGCAGTGAATCTCGGCCCCAGCATTTT.

This clonotype came up many times. This chain links TRBV7-9 with TRBJ1-2, with D unresolved. The CDR3 has 15 residues. The ends were cut back, 4 bases at V and 2 bases at J, with 14 bases in the middle. Germline-derived CDR1 and CDR2 are SEHNR and FQNEAQ (reference sequence). CDR3 protein: CASSYQWGGNYGYTF. As DNA, the CDR3 is TGTGCCAGCAGCTATCAGTGGGGAGGGAACTATGGCTACACCTTC.

V and J are TRBV5-1 and TRBJ1-1; D is unclear. V gave up 5 bases and J gave up 3 bases, with 20 bases separating them. Per germline, CDR1 SGHRS and CDR2 YFSETQ. CDR3 length equals 16 residues. CDR3 protein: CASRPGLPLRDTEAFF. The CDR3, as DNA: TGCGCCAGCAGGCCCGGGCTCCCCCTCCGGGACACTGAAGCTTTCTTT.

This clonotype was seen repeatedly, ten times or more. The gene calls are TRBV6-6 and TRBJ2-1; either TRBD1 or TRBD2 may supply D (5 bases each). V was pared by 2 bases and J by 0 bases, with 11 bases between. CDR3 length: 16 residues. The germline V gene has CDR1 MNHNY and CDR2 SVGAGI (reference sequence). CDR3 in amino acids: CASSYRDLSSYNEQFF. DNA of the CDR3: TGTGCCAGCAGTTACCGGGACCTGAGCTCCTACAATGAGCAGTTCTTC.

The J gene is TRBJ2-7, the V gene TRBV7-6; 8 bases agree with TRBD2. Per the germline V gene, CDR1 is SGHVS and CDR2 is FNYEAQ. Trimming at V came to 5 bases and at J to 2 bases, leaving 8 bases not matched to a gene. There are 15 residues in the CDR3. CDR3 nucleotide sequence: TGTGCCAGCAGCCCCGGGGTAGCGGGGCCCTACGAGCAGTACTTC. Protein product: CASSPGVAGPYEQYF.

This clonotype was seen more than once but under ten times. This chain uses TRBV3-1 with TRBJ1-1, with 7 bases fitting TRBD1. The CDR3 is made up of 13 amino acids. The germline V gene has CDR1 LGHDT and CDR2 YNNKEL (reference sequence). V shed 4 bases and J 7 bases; nucleotides not matched to a gene: 6. DNA of the CDR3: TGTGCCAGCAGCCCCGCAGGGGGGATTGAAGCTTTCTTT. Protein product: CASSPAGGIEAFF.

This clonotype has a count of ten or more. The J gene is TRBJ2-7, the V gene TRBV18; D unclear. Germline values: CDR1 KGHSH, CDR2 LQKENI. The V end was cut by 0 bases, the J end by 3 bases, with 6 bases between. CDR3 length: 13 residues. CDR3 sequence reads: CASSPPGFYEQYF. Written as DNA, the CDR3 is TGTGCCAGCTCACCACCAGGTTTCTACGAGCAGTACTTC.

This clonotype has ten or more counts. The chain combines TRBV6-6 with TRBJ1-6; unclear D gene. V was clipped by 8 bases and J by 8 bases, with 19 bases between them. Looked up from germline, CDR1 is MNHNY and CDR2 is SVGAGI (reference sequence). The CDR3 runs 15 residues. CDR3 loop: CASLLGGRWDSPLHF. The CDR3 DNA reads TGTGCCAGCCTCCTAGGAGGGAGGTGGGATTCACCCCTCCACTTT.

This clonotype showed up many times. The chain is built from TRBV7-9 and TRBJ1-6; D gene unclear. The CDR3 consists of 16 residues. V lost 1 base, J lost 5 bases, and 12 bases lay in between. Per germline, CDR1 SEHNR and CDR2 FQNEAQ (reference sequence). DNA for the CDR3: TGTGCCAGCAGCTTAGAGTCTCTGAGGGATAATTCACCCCTCCACTTT. It yields the protein CASSLESLRDNSPLHF.

At least ten counts were recorded for this clonotype. The chain combines TRBV11-1 with TRBJ2-2; D may match TRBD1 or TRBD2 (6 bases each). Germline assignment: CDR1 SGHAT and CDR2 FQDESV (reference sequence). This CDR3 spans 15 amino acids. V lost 1 base to trimming and J lost 5 bases, with 11 bases between them. The CDR3 sequence is CASSLGGGRTGELFF. In DNA form, the CDR3 reads TGTGCCAGCAGCTTAGGAGGGGGGCGGACCGGGGAGCTGTTTTTT.

This clonotype has a count of ten or more. The chain combines TRBV12-3 or TRBV12-4 with TRBJ2-1; tentative D call: TRBD1 (6 bases). V was clipped by 5 bases and J by 15 bases, with 20 bases between them. This CDR3 has 13 residues. CDR3 amino acids: CASSLSGAKVGFF. The CDR3 nucleotides read TGTGCCAGCAGTCTATCAGGGGCCAAGGTGGGGTTCTTC.

This clonotype was observed at least ten times. The rearrangement links TRBV6-5 to TRBJ2-5; D might be TRBD1 or TRBD2, each matching 5 bases. The CDR3 contains 16 residues. Per the germline V gene, CDR1 is MNHEY and CDR2 is SVGAGI. Trimming took off 2 bases at V and 4 bases at J, with 17 bases between the two ends. CDR3 residues: CASSYGTGSTGETQYF. CDR3 DNA sequence: TGTGCCAGCAGTTACGGGACGGGGAGCACCGGAGAGACCCAGTACTTC.

V usage is TRBV2 and J usage is TRBJ1-4, with 7 bases aligning to TRBD1. Germline-derived CDR1 and CDR2 are SNHLY and FYNNEI. The CDR3 contains 15 residues. Trimming at V came to 7 bases and at J to 8 bases, leaving 13 bases not matched to a gene. In DNA, the CDR3 is TGTGCCAGCACCCTCGGGAGGGGGCACGGGGAAAAACTGTTTTTT. It yields the protein CASTLGRGHGEKLFF.

This clonotype was recorded at least ten times. This chain connects TRBV7-9 to TRBJ2-7; 10 bases align to TRBD2. Germline V gene sequence: CDR1 SEHNR, CDR2 FQNEAQ (reference sequence). Unmatched junction bases numbered 1, after V lost 8 bases and J lost 0 bases. This CDR3 is built from 13 residues. For the CDR3, the DNA is TGTGCCAGCGGACTAGCGGACTCCTACGAGCAGTACTTC. Translated, it gives CASGLADSYEQYF.